This T cell receptor (beta chain) was obtained from a study of cytotoxic CD8 clonotypes in ibrutinib-treated CLL. Across the study: The response samples were taken once patients had been treated for a median of about 12 months, range 6 to 36. General observations from the study: Baseline clonality exceeded age-matched healthy donors and tracked circulating CD8+ T-cell counts. With treatment, public clonotypes, which were uncommon, either contracted or remained stable. Having risen at ibrutinib response, clonality had fallen back toward baseline by progression.

As for this clone: Its antigen is as yet unknown.

TCRdb keeps only in-frame clones here, not all; method: immunoSEQ multiplex PCR. The top ten hold 40% of the sample, which has about 14,000 clones, almost 65% seen once. The sample was PBMCs, taken before ibrutinib treatment. The origin of this receptor is a human donor with chronic lymphocytic leukemia.

CDR3 sequence (DNA): TGTGCCAGTAGTATGGGGACAGGGGGCCTTCTCTCCTACGAGCAGTACTTC. It yields the protein CASSMGTGGLLSYEQYF. This chain joins TRBV19 and TRBJ2-7; TRBD1 matches 12 bases. V shed 3 bases, J shed 0 bases, and the junction held 6 bases outside the gene matches. Germline V CDR1 and CDR2: LNHDA, SQIVND (reference sequence). The CDR3 sequence is 17 residues long. Variable domain in full (rest from reference TRBV19 and TRBJ2-7): DGGITQSPKYLFRKEGQNVTLSCEQNLNHDAMYWYRQDPGQGLRLIYYSQIVNDFQKGDIAEGYSVSREKKESFPLTVTSAQKNPTAFYLCASSMGTGGLLSYEQYFGPGTRLTVT.